This record concerns one TCR beta chain sequence. The antigen remains undetermined. The CDR3 covers 15 residues. CDR1 SGDLS and CDR2 YYNGEE come from the germline V gene. Germline trimming cut 4 bases from V and 9 bases from J; bases unmatched to any gene: 16. This record comes from a study of cytomegalovirus exposure and HLA in healthy donors. Study conclusions and caveats: Several of the most significant clusters were apparently associated with common viral pathogens in a later analysis. Accurate prediction of most subjects' HLA-A and HLA-B alleles from TCR beta sequences was reported.

The PCR made use of 60 Vbeta and 13 Jbeta primers. Assay: immunoSEQ multiplex PCR; the TCRdb copy retains only in-frame clones and omits some. Of about 110,000 clones in the sample, over 60% were seen once. Sequenced material: PBMCs. The receptor's source is a male donor in good health and CMV-seronegative. The rearrangement joins TRBV9 to TRBJ2-7; 7 nucleotides agree with TRBD1. The CDR3 loop reads CASSLSDRLTLGQYF. CDR3 sequence (DNA): TGTGCCAGCAGCCTATCGGACAGGCTGACACTGGGGCAGTACTTC.